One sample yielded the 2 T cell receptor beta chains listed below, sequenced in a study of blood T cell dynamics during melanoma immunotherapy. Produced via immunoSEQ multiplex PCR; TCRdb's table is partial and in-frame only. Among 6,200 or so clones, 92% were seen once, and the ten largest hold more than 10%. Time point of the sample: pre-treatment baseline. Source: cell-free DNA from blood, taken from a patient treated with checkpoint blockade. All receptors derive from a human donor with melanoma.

The CDR3 here is CASSYSTGAEQYF. For the CDR3, the DNA is TGTGCCAGCAGTTACTCGACCGGGGCCGAGCAGTACTTC. V usage is TRBV2 and J usage is TRBJ2-7; D may correspond to TRBD1 or TRBD2 (5 bases each). This CDR3 is 13 amino acids long. V was shortened by 5 bases and J by 6 bases, with 14 bases between the two germline ends. Germline values: CDR1 SNHLY, CDR2 FYNNEI.

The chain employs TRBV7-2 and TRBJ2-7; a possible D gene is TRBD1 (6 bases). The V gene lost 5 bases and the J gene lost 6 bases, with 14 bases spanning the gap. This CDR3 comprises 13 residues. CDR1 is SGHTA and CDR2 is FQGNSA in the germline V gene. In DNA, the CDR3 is TGTGCCAGCAGCCCACAGGGCATGGGCGAGCAGTACTTC. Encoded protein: CASSPQGMGEQYF.